The present T cell receptor (beta chain) was sequenced within a study of T-cell reconstitution after alpha-beta-depleted transplantation in children. Findings and caveats of the study: At the one-year point after transplant, T-cell counts and TCRbeta diversity were found to come mostly from T cells that had been newly produced. Some patients' high day-60 TCRbeta diversity was attributed to recipient cells surviving conditioning. Several hundred expanded graft clones reportedly supplied alpha-beta T cells about two months after transplant.

Preparing the TCRbeta library involved the use of unique molecular identifiers. TCRdb independently ran MiXCR on the PCR reads; one entry per CDR3 protein. Counted here are some 220,000 distinct CDR3 sequences, 9.5% to 13% occurring once; the ten biggest clones make up 28%. There are many counts of this clonotype. Its antigen is unidentified. V gave up 3 bases and J gave up 3 bases, with 9 bases separating them. CDR3 length: 14 amino acids. Per germline, CDR1 KGHSH and CDR2 LQKENI. The sequence came from a child less than two years old with acute myeloid leukemia, due to receive a stem cell transplant. The sample consisted of PBMCs, taken before TCRalphabeta/CD19-depleted stem cell transplant. The chain uses TRBV18 and TRBJ1-3; TRBD1 might be the D (6 bases). The DNA for the CDR3 is TGTGCCAGCTCACCTGGCAGGGGTGGAAACACCATATATTTT. Its translation: CASSPGRGGNTIYF.